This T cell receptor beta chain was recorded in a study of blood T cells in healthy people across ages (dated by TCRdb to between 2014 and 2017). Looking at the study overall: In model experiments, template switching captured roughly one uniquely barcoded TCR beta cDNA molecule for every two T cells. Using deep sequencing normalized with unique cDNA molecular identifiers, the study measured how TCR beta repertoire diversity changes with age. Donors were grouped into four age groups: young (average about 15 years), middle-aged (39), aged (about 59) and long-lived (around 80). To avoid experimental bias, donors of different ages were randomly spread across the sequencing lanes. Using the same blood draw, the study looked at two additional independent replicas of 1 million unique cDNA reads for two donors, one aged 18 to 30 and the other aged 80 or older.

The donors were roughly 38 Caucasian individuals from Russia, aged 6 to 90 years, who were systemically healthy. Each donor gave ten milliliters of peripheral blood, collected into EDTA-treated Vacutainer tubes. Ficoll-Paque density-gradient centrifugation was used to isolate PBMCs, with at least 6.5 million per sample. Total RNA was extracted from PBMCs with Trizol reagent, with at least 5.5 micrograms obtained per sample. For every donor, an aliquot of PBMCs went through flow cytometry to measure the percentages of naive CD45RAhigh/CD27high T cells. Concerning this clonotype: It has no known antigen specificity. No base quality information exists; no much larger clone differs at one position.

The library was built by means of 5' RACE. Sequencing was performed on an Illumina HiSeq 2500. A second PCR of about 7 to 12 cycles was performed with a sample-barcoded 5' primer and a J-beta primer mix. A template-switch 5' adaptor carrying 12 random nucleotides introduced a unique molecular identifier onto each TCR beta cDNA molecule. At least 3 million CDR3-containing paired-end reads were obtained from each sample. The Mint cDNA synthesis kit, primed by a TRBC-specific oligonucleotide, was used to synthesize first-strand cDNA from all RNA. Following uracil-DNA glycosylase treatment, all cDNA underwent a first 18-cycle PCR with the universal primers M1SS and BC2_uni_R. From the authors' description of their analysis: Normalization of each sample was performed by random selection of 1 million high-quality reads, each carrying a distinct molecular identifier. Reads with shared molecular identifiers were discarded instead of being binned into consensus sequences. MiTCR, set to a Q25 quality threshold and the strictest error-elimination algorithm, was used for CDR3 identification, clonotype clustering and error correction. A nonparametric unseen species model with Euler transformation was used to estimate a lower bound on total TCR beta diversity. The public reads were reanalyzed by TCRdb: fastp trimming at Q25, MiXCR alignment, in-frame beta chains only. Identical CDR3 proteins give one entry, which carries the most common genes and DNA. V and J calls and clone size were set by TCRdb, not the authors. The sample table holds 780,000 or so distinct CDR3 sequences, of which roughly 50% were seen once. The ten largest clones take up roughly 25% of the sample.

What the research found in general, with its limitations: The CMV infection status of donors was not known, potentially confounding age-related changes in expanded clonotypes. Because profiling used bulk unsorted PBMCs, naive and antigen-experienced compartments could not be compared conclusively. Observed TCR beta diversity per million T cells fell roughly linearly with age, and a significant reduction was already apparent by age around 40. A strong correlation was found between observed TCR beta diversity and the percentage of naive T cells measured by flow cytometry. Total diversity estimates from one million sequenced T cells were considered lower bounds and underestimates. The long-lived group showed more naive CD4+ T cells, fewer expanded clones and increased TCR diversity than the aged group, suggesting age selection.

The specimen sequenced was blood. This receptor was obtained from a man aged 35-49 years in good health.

The CDR3 has the sequence CASSSPTQGKLQETQYF. The base sequence is TGTGCCAGCAGTTCCCCGACCCAGGGGAAATTACAAGAGACCCAGTACTTC. The chain joins TRBV12-3 or TRBV12-4 to TRBJ2-5; matching of 6 bases hints at TRBD1 as the D gene. Reading from cysteine to phenylalanine, the CDR3 counts 17 amino acids. Only the CDR3 part of the read is kept: 51 bases, read in frame from the first base. Relative to germline, V is 4 bases shorter and J is 2 bases shorter, with 20 bases between their ends.